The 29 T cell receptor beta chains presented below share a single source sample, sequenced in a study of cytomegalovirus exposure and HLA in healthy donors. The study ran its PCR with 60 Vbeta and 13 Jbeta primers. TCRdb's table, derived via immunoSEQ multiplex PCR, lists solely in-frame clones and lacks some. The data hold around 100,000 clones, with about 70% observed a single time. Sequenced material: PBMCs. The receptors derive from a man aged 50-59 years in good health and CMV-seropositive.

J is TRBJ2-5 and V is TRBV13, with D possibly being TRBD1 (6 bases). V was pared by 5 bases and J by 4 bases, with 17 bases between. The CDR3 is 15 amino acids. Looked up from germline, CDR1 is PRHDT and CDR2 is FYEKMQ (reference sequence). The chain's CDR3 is CASSERSGGSETQYF. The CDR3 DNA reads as TGTGCCAGCAGCGAAAGAAGTGGGGGCTCAGAGACCCAGTACTTC. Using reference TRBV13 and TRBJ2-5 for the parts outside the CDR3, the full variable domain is AAGVIQSPRHLIKEKRETATLKCYPIPRHDTVYWYQQGPGQDPQFLISFYEKMQSDKGSIPDRFSAQQFSDYHSELNMSSLELGDSALYFCASSERSGGSETQYFGPGTRLLVL.

DNA for the CDR3: TGTGCCAGTAGTACCAGACAGGGCCTTGGCGAGCAGTACTTC. It translates to CASSTRQGLGEQYF. The chain has TRBV19 and TRBJ2-7; 7 bases are shared with TRBD1. CDR1 is LNHDA and CDR2 is SQIVND in the germline V gene (reference sequence). V shed 4 bases, J shed 6 bases, and the junction held 9 bases outside the gene matches. The CDR3 loop spans 14 amino acids.

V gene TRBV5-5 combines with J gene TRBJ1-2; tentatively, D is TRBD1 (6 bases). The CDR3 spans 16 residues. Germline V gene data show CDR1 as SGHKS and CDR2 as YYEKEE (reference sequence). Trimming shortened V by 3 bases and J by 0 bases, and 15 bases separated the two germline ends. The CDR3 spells CASSSDSSFSNYGYTF. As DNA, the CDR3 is TGTGCCAGCAGCTCGGACAGTTCCTTCTCTAACTATGGCTACACCTTC.

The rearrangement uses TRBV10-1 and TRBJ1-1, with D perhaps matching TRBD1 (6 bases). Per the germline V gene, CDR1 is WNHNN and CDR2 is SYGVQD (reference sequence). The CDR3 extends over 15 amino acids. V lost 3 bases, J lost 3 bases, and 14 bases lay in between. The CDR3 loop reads CASSDPRGGYTEAFF. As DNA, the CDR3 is TGCGCCAGCAGTGACCCCAGGGGAGGGTACACTGAAGCTTTCTTT.

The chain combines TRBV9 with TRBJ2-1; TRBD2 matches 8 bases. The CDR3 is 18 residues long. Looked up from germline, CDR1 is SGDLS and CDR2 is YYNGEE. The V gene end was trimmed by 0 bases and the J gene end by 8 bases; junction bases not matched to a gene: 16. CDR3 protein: CASSVAPGGAIDIDEQFF. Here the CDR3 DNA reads TGTGCCAGCAGCGTAGCTCCCGGGGGGGCCATCGATATTGATGAGCAGTTCTTC. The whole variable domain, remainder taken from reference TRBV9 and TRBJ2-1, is DSGVTQTPKHLITATGQRVTLRCSPRSGDLSVYWYQQSLDQGLQFLIQYYNGEERAKGNILERFSAQQFPDLHSELNLSSLELGDSALYFCASSVAPGGAIDIDEQFFGPGTRLTVL.

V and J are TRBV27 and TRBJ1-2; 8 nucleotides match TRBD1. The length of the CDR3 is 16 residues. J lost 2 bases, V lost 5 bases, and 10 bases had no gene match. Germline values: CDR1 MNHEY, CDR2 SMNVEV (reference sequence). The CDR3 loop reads CASSLSRGQGNYGYTF. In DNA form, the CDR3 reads TGTGCCAGCAGTCTCTCCAGGGGGCAAGGAAACTATGGCTACACCTTC.

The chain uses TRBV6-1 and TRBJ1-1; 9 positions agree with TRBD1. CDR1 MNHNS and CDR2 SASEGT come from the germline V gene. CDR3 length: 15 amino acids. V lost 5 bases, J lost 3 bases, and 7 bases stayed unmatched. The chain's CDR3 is CASSPRTGEHTEAFF. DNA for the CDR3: TGTGCCAGCAGTCCGAGGACAGGGGAACACACTGAAGCTTTCTTT.

The CDR3 DNA reads TGTGCCAGCAGTGAGGGCGATCAGCCCCAGCATTTT. Its protein product is CASSEGDQPQHF. The V gene is TRBV6-1, the J gene TRBJ1-5; D gene uncertain. V was cut by 3 bases and J by 5 bases, with 5 bases left in between. CDR3 length: 12 residues. Germline assignment: CDR1 MNHNS and CDR2 SASEGT.

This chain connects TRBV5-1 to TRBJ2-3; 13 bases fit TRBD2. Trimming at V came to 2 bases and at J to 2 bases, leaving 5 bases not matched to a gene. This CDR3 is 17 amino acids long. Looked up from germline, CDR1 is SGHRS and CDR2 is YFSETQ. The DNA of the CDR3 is TGCGCCAGCAGCTTCCGCGGGACTAGCGGGAACACAGATACGCAGTATTTT. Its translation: CASSFRGTSGNTDTQYF.

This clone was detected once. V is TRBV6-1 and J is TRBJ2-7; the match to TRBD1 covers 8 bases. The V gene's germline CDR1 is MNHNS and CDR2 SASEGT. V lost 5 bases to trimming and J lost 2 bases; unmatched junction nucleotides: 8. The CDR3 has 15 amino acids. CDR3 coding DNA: TGTGCCAGCAGTCCCCGGACAGGGCTCGCCTACGAGCAGTACTTC. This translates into CASSPRTGLAYEQYF.

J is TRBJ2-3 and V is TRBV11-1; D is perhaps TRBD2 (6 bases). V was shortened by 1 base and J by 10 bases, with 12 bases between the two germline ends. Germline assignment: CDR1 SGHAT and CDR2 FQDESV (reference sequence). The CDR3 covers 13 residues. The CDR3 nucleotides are TGTGCCAGCAGCTTAGGTGGGGGAGGATCGCAGTATTTT. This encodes CASSLGGGGSQYF.

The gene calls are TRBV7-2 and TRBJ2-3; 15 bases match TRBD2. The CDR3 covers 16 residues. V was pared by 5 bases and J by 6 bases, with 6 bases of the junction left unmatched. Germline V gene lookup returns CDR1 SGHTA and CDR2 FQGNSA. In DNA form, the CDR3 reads TGTGCCAGCAGCCCTTCCGGGACTAGCGGGAGGGATACGCAGTATTTT. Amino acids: CASSPSGTSGRDTQYF.

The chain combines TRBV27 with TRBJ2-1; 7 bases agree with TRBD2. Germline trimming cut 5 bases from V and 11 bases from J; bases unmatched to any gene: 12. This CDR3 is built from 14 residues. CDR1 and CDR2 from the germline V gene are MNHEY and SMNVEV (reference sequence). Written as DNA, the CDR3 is TGTGCCAGCAGTCCAGCGGGATGGGGAGGACAGCAGTTCTTC. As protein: CASSPAGWGGQQFF.

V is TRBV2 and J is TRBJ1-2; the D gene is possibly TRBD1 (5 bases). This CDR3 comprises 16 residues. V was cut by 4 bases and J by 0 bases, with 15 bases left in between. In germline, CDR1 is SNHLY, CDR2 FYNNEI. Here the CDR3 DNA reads TGTGCCAGCAGTGGGCGGGACCTATTAGCTAACTATGGCTACACCTTC. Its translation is CASSGRDLLANYGYTF. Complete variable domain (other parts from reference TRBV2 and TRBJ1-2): EPEVTQTPSHQVTQMGQEVILRCVPISNHLYFYWYRQILGQKVEFLVSFYNNEISEKSEIFDDQFSVERPDGSNFTLKIRSTKLEDSAMYFCASSGRDLLANYGYTFGSGTRLTVV.

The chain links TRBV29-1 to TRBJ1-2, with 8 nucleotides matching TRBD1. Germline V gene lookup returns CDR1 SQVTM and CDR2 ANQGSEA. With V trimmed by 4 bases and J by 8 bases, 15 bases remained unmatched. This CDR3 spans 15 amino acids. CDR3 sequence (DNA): TGCAGCGTTGTGGGGCAGGGGGCATATGATGGAGGCTACACCTTC. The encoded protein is CSVVGQGAYDGGYTF.

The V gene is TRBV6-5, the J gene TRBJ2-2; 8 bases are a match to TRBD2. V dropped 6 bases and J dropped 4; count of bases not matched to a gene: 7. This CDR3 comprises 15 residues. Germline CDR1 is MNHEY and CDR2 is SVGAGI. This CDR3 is CASRLSGGVTGELFF. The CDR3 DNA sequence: TGTGCCAGCAGGTTGAGCGGGGGAGTCACCGGGGAGCTGTTTTTT.

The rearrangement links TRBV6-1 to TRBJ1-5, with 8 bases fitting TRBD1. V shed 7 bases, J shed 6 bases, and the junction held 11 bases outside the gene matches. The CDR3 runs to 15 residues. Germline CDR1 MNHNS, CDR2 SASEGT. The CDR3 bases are TGTGCCAGCAACCCAGGCAGGGGGCAGGGTCAGCCCCAGCATTTT. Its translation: CASNPGRGQGQPQHF.

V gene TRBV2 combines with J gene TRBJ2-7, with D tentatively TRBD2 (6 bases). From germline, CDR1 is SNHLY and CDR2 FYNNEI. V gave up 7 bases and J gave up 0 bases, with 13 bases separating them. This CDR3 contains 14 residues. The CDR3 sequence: CASNPGSNSYEQYF. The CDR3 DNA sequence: TGTGCCAGCAACCCCGGGAGCAACTCCTACGAGCAGTACTTC. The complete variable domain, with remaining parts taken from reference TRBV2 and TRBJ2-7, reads EPEVTQTPSHQVTQMGQEVILRCVPISNHLYFYWYRQILGQKVEFLVSFYNNEISEKSEIFDDQFSVERPDGSNFTLKIRSTKLEDSAMYFCASNPGSNSYEQYFGPGTRLTVT.

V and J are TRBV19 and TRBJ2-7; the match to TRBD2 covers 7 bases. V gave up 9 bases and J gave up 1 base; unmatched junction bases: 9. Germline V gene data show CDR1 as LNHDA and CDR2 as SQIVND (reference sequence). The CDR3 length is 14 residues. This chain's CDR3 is CASGEGTNSYEQYF. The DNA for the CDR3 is TGTGCCAGCGGGGAGGGGACCAATTCCTACGAGCAGTACTTC.

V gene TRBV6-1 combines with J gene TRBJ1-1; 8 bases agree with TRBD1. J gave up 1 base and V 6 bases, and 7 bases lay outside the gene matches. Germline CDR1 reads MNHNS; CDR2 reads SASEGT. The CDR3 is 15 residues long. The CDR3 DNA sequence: TGTGCCAGCAGATTTACAGGGGGAAGGAACACTGAAGCTTTCTTT. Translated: CASRFTGGRNTEAFF.

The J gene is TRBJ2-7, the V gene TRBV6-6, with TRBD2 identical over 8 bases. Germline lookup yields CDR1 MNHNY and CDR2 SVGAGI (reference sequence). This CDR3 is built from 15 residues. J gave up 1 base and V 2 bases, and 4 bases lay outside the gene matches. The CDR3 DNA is TGTGCCAGCAGTTACCAGCGGGGGCAGTCCTACGAGCAGTACTTC. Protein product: CASSYQRGQSYEQYF.

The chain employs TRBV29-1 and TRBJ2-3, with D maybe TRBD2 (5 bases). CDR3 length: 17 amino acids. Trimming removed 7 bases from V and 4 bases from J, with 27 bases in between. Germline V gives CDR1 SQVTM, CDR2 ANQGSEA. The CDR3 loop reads CSAEPVFLLDEADTQYF. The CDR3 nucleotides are TGCAGCGCCGAGCCAGTTTTCTTACTAGACGAAGCAGATACGCAGTATTTT.

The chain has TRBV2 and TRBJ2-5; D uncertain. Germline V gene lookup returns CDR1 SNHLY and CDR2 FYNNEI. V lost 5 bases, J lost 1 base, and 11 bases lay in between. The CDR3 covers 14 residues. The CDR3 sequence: CASSPDTFQETQYF. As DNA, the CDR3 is TGTGCCAGCAGTCCCGACACTTTCCAAGAGACCCAGTACTTC. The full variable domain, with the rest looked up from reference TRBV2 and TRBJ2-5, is EPEVTQTPSHQVTQMGQEVILRCVPISNHLYFYWYRQILGQKVEFLVSFYNNEISEKSEIFDDQFSVERPDGSNFTLKIRSTKLEDSAMYFCASSPDTFQETQYFGPGTRLLVL.

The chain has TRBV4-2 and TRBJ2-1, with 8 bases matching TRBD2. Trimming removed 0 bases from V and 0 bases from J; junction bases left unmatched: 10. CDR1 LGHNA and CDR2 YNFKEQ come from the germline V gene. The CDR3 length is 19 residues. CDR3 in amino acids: CASSQEKAGVLSSYNEQFF. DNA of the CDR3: TGTGCCAGCAGCCAAGAGAAAGCGGGGGTTCTTAGCTCCTACAATGAGCAGTTCTTC.

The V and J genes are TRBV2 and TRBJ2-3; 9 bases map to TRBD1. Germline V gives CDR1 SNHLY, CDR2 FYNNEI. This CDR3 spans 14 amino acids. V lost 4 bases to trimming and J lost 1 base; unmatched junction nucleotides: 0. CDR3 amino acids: CASSGTGGTDTQYF. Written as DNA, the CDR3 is TGTGCCAGCAGTGGGACAGGGGGCACAGATACGCAGTATTTT.

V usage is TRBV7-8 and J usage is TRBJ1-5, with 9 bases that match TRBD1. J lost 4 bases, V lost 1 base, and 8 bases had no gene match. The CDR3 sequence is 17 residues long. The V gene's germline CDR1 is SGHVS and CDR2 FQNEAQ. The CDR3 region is CASSLGQGVLRNQPQHF. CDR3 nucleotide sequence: TGTGCCAGCAGCTTAGGACAGGGGGTATTACGTAATCAGCCCCAGCATTTT.

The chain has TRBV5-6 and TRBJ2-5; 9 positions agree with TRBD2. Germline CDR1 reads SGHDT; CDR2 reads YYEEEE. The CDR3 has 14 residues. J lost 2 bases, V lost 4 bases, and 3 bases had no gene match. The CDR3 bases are TGTGCCAGCAGCGGGGGACTAGCTCAAGAGACCCAGTACTTC. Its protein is CASSGGLAQETQYF.

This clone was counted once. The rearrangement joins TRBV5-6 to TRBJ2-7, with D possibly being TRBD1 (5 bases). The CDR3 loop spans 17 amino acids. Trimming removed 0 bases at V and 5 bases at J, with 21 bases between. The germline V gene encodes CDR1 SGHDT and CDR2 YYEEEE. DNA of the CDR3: TGTGCCAGCAGCTTGGCCAGTGTAGGACACCGAACGAACGAGCAGTACTTC. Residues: CASSLASVGHRTNEQYF.

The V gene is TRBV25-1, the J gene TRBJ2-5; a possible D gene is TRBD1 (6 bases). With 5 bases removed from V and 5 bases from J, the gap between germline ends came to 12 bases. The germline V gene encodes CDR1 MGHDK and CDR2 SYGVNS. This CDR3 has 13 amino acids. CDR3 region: CASSTGSVETQYF. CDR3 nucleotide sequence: TGTGCCAGCAGTACAGGGTCCGTTGAGACCCAGTACTTC.